The 24 T cell receptor beta chains reported below all come from one sample, sequenced in a study of tumor T cells in aggressive B-cell lymphoma (dated by TCRdb to about 2017). Library prep was done by the immunoSEQ multiplex PCR assay. TCRdb's version of the immuneACCESS table is confined to in-frame rearrangements and falls short of the full clone set. An unresolved V gene accounts for under half of the shortfall where checked; the remainder is of unknown origin. For this sample there are thousands of clones; 70% to 90% appear just once. The leading ten clones occupy under 15% of the sample. The material sequenced was tumor tissue. These receptors were obtained from an adult with diffuse large B cell lymphoma.

To note about this clone: At one boundary the junction diverges from the germline segment, which might be a read error. This chain links TRBV5-1 with TRBJ2-1; 11 bases line up with TRBD1. The CDR3 has 15 residues. The germline V gene encodes CDR1 SGHRS and CDR2 YFSETQ. DNA of the CDR3: TGCGCCAGCGAAAGGACAGGGGGCCTGGGCAATAAGCAGTTCTTC. It is translated as CASERTGGLGNKQFF.

The chain combines TRBV9 with TRBJ1-1; 7 bases align to TRBD1. Germline V lookup: CDR1 SGDLS, CDR2 YYNGEE. V was clipped by 3 bases and J by 5 bases; unmatched bases: 4. This CDR3 has 13 residues. The CDR3 DNA reads TGTGCCAGCAGCGAACAGGGGCAGACTGAAGCTTTCTTT. Encoded protein: CASSEQGQTEAFF.

The rearrangement links TRBV5-1 to TRBJ1-1; tentative D call: TRBD1 (6 bases). The CDR3 is 14 residues long. The V and J ends lost 4 bases and 3 bases respectively, with 13 bases between them. The V gene's germline CDR1 is SGHRS and CDR2 YFSETQ. The CDR3 region has the DNA TGCGCCAGCAGCCAGGGACAAAACTACACTGAAGCTTTCTTT. It codes for CASSQGQNYTEAFF.

This chain connects TRBV5-1 to TRBJ2-1; TRBD2 agrees at 14 bases. The CDR3 runs 20 residues. Germline V gives CDR1 SGHRS, CDR2 YFSETQ. The V gene end was trimmed by 0 bases and the J gene end by 6 bases; junction bases not matched to a gene: 14. The CDR3 sequence is CASSLVAKGLAGEISNEQFF. CDR3 nucleotide sequence: TGCGCCAGCAGCTTGGTGGCAAAGGGACTAGCGGGAGAGATCTCCAATGAGCAGTTCTTC.

The chain's CDR3 is CAWIPSTGELFF. The CDR3, as DNA: TGTGCCTGGATCCCCAGCACCGGGGAGCTGTTTTTT. This chain uses TRBV30 with TRBJ2-2; D uncertain. Trimming removed 4 bases at V and 4 bases at J, with 7 bases between. Germline V lookup: CDR1 GTSNPN, CDR2 SVGIG (reference sequence). This CDR3 is 12 amino acids long.

The chain recombines TRBV9 with TRBJ2-1; 9 bases agree with TRBD1. Germline CDR1 is SGDLS and CDR2 is YYNGEE. Unmatched junction bases numbered 11, after V lost 4 bases and J lost 9 bases. The CDR3 totals 15 residues. CDR3 DNA sequence: TGTGCCAGCAGCCAAAGGGGGGGACAGGGACTTGAGCAGTTCTTC. Its translation: CASSQRGGQGLEQFF.

The chain carries TRBV7-2 and TRBJ1-2, with 10 bases lining up with TRBD1. Germline CDR1 reads SGHTA; CDR2 reads FQGNSA. J lost 4 bases, V lost 5 bases, and 10 bases had no gene match. The CDR3 spans 16 residues. The CDR3 DNA is TGTGCCAGCAGCCCGGGCGGGACAGGGGCCCGCTATGGCTACACCTTC. This codes for CASSPGGTGARYGYTF.

J is TRBJ2-1 and V is TRBV9; tentatively, D is TRBD2 (5 bases). V dropped 2 bases and J dropped 7 bases, with 13 bases sitting between them. The CDR3 consists of 14 residues. Germline-derived CDR1 and CDR2 are SGDLS and YYNGEE. CDR3 residues: CASSVGSVPNEQFF. CDR3 coding DNA: TGTGCCAGCAGCGTGGGTAGCGTCCCGAATGAGCAGTTCTTC.

A remark on this clone: At one boundary the junction diverges from the germline segment, which might be a read error. The rearrangement joins TRBV9 to TRBJ2-7; possibly TRBD2 for D (7 bases). The germline V gene has CDR1 SGDLS and CDR2 YYNGEE. The CDR3 runs to 14 residues. Here the CDR3 reads CAGSVGGGPYEQYF. As DNA, the CDR3 is TGTGCCGGCAGCGTAGGGGGAGGGCCCTACGAGCAGTACTTC.

This chain uses TRBV10-2 with TRBJ1-5; D may be TRBD1 (6 bases). Per the germline V gene, CDR1 is WSHSY and CDR2 is SAAADI. CDR3 length equals 15 residues. The V and J ends lost 2 bases and 6 bases respectively, with 14 bases between them. CDR3 sequence reads: CASSEPRGGRQPQHF. The CDR3 nucleotides read TGCGCCAGCAGTGAGCCACGCGGGGGCCGTCAGCCCCAGCATTTT.

The chain links TRBV11-1 to TRBJ1-6; tentatively, D is TRBD1 (5 bases). Trimming pared 5 bases from V and 6 bases from J, leaving 14 bases between. CDR3 length: 15 residues. In germline, CDR1 is SGHAT, CDR2 FQDESV (reference sequence). The CDR3 here is CASSRTDSTNSPLHF. CDR3 in DNA: TGTGCCAGCAGCCGAACTGACAGCACTAATTCACCCCTCCACTTT.

This chain joins TRBV10-2 and TRBJ2-1; 9 bases agree with TRBD2. V lost 4 bases, J lost 5 bases, and 3 bases stayed unmatched. The CDR3 is 14 residues long. Germline CDR1 reads WSHSY; CDR2 reads SAAADI. In DNA, the CDR3 is TGCGCCAGCAGTGGGCTAGCGGGGAACAATGAGCAGTTCTTC. As protein: CASSGLAGNNEQFF.

The rearrangement uses TRBV19 and TRBJ2-1; 16 bases line up with TRBD2. Germline V CDR1 and CDR2: LNHDA, SQIVND (reference sequence). CDR3 length: 17 residues. V lost 8 bases and J lost 8; bases outside the gene matches: 12. The CDR3 loop reads CASGTPGLAGGPDEQFF. The CDR3 nucleotides are TGTGCCAGTGGGACCCCGGGACTAGCGGGGGGGCCGGATGAGCAGTTCTTC.

The rearrangement uses TRBV5-8 and TRBJ1-2, with D possibly TRBD1 on 6 matching bases. V lost 1 base and J 0 bases, leaving 7 bases between the germline ends. The CDR3 runs to 14 residues. Looked up from germline, CDR1 is SGHTS and CDR2 is YDEGEE. CDR3 coding DNA: TGTGCCAGCAGCTTGACAGGGACTAACTATGGCTACACCTTC. It translates to CASSLTGTNYGYTF.

This clone has more than one count but fewer than ten. The chain carries TRBV19 and TRBJ2-1, with 14 bases fitting TRBD2. This CDR3 contains 16 residues. The germline V gene has CDR1 LNHDA and CDR2 SQIVND (reference sequence). V was pared by 5 bases and J by 2 bases, with 2 bases of the junction left unmatched. The CDR3 DNA is TGTGCCAGTAGTCCGGGACTAGCGGGAGCCTACAATGAGCAGTTCTTC. Protein sequence: CASSPGLAGAYNEQFF.

The CDR3 nucleotides read TGTGCCACCAGCAGAGCCCAACAGGGGGCTGAAGCTTTCTTT. It is translated as CATSRAQQGAEAFF. V gene TRBV15 combines with J gene TRBJ1-1, with 8 bases identical to TRBD1. The germline V gene encodes CDR1 LNHNV and CDR2 YYDKDF (reference sequence). This CDR3 comprises 14 residues. V dropped 1 base and J dropped 6; count of bases not matched to a gene: 4.

This clone was observed a few times. The CDR3, as DNA: TGTGCCAGCACCATCACAGGGGGCACCGGGGAGCTGTTTTTT. Its translation is CASTITGGTGELFF. The chain recombines TRBV28 with TRBJ2-2; 8 bases line up with TRBD1. Germline V CDR1 and CDR2: MDHEN, SYDVKM. J was trimmed by 4 bases and V by 7 bases; bases with no gene match: 5. This CDR3 has 14 residues.

V gene TRBV7-2 combines with J gene TRBJ2-5, with 9 nucleotides matching TRBD2. CDR3 length: 15 residues. Germline CDR1 is SGHTA and CDR2 is FQGNSA. V gave up 5 bases and J gave up 4 bases; unmatched junction bases: 8. CDR3 nucleotide sequence: TGTGCCAGCAGCACCCGCGGGGGGGCCCGAGAGACCCAGTACTTC. Its translation: CASSTRGGARETQYF.

This clone was found a few times. V gene TRBV11-3 combines with J gene TRBJ1-5; D perhaps matches TRBD1 (5 bases). CDR3 size: 18 residues. V was trimmed by 4 bases and J by 0 bases, leaving 19 bases between them. The V gene's germline CDR1 is SGHNT and CDR2 YENEEA. CDR3: CASSSSGTLGYSNQPQHF. In DNA form, the CDR3 reads TGTGCCAGCAGCTCTAGCGGGACCCTTGGCTATAGCAATCAGCCCCAGCATTTT. Drawing the rest from reference TRBV11-3 and TRBJ1-5, the complete variable domain is EAGVVQSPRYKIIEKKQPVAFWCNPISGHNTLYWYLQNLGQGPELLIRYENEEAVDDSQLPKDRFSAERLKGVDSTLKIQPAELGDSAVYLCASSSSGTLGYSNQPQHFGDGTRLSIL.

The chain combines TRBV28 with TRBJ2-7, with 8 bases fitting TRBD1. V shed 9 bases, J shed 5 bases, and the junction held 15 bases outside the gene matches. This CDR3 is built from 15 residues. Germline V CDR1 and CDR2: MDHEN, SYDVKM. The CDR3 is CASSAPGTGRDEQYF. In DNA form, the CDR3 reads TGTGCCAGTTCCGCTCCCGGGACAGGACGTGACGAGCAGTACTTC.

V is TRBV27 and J is TRBJ1-2, with a possible D match to TRBD1 (5 bases). This CDR3 is built from 12 residues. The ends were cut back, 5 bases at V and 6 bases at J, with 10 bases in the middle. The germline CDR1 and CDR2 sequences are MNHEY and SMNVEV (reference sequence). CDR3 bases: TGTGCCAGCAGTCGGGGACTGAATGGCTACACCTTC. Its translation is CASSRGLNGYTF.

This rearrangement joins TRBV14 to TRBJ2-5, with 8 positions matching TRBD1. The V gene end was trimmed by 3 bases and the J gene end by 2 bases; junction bases not matched to a gene: 2. This CDR3 contains 14 residues. Germline CDR1 is SGHDN and CDR2 is FVKESK. As DNA, the CDR3 is TGTGCCAGCAGCCAGAACAGGGGGCAAGAGACCCAGTACTTC. Protein: CASSQNRGQETQYF.

The chain employs TRBV7-3 and TRBJ2-2; 10 nucleotides line up with TRBD1. The CDR3 loop spans 15 amino acids. Germline V CDR1 and CDR2: SGHTA, FQGTGA. The V gene end was trimmed by 5 bases and the J gene end by 7 bases; junction bases not matched to a gene: 7. For the CDR3, the DNA is TGTGCCAGCAGCCAAGACAGGGGGCAGGGCGGGGAGCTGTTTTTT. Translating it yields CASSQDRGQGGELFF.

The rearrangement uses TRBV5-6 and TRBJ2-4; D is uncertain. V was trimmed by 0 bases and J by 0 bases, leaving 4 bases between them. This CDR3 comprises 14 residues. Germline loops: CDR1 SGHDT, CDR2 YYEEEE. CDR3 protein: CASSLGLAKNIQYF. CDR3 DNA sequence: TGTGCCAGCAGCTTGGGACTAGCCAAAAACATTCAGTACTTC. Combining the CDR3 with reference TRBV5-6 and TRBJ2-4 gives the whole variable domain DAGVTQSPTHLIKTRGQQVTLRCSPKSGHDTVSWYQQALGQGPQFIFQYYEEEERQRGNFPDRFSGHQFPNYSSELNVNALLLGDSALYLCASSLGLAKNIQYFGAGTRLSVL.